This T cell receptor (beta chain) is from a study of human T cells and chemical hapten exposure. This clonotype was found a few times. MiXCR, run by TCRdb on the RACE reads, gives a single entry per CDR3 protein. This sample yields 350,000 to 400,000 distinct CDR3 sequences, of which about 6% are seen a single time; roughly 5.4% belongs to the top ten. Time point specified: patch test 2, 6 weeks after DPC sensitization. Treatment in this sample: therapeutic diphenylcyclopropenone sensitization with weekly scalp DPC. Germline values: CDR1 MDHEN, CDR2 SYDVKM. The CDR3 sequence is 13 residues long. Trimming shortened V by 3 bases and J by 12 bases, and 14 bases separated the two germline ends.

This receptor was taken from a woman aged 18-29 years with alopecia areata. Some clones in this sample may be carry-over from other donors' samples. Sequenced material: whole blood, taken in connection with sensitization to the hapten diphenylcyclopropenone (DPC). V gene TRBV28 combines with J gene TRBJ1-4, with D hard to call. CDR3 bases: TGTGCCAGCAGTTTCTCGGTCGTTCGGGAACTGTTTTTT. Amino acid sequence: CASSFSVVRELFF. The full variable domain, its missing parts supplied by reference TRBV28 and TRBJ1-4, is DVKVTQSSRYLVKRTGEKVFLECVQDMDHENMFWYRQDPGLGLRLIYFSYDVKMKEKGDIPEGYSVSREKKERFSLILESASTNQTSMYLCASSFSVVRELFFGSGTQLSVL.